This is a list of T cell receptor beta chains from one sample in a study of patients and donors after allogeneic stem cell transplantation. TCRdb redid the calling of the RT-PCR reads with MiXCR, one entry per CDR3 protein. This sample carries 800,000 to 1,000,000 distinct CDR3 sequences, around 17% of them seen once, and the ten largest clones take 6%. The sample comprised blood, either unsorted or a sorted T cell fraction (not recorded which). The receptors were gathered from a human donor who was either an allogeneic HSCT recipient or a stem cell or donor lymphocyte infusion donor (not recorded which). It is not recorded whose cells these are; they may come from a transplant donor. CDR3s include the opening cysteine and the closing phenylalanine or tryptophan. Fields, in order: CDR3 protein, clone size, CDR3 length, V gene, J gene. Expanded clones get a size class; other rows say once, few or many, or leave the size out.

CASKSGGFNEQFF,many,13,TRBV12-3/TRBV12-4,TRBJ2-1
CASSAGTGGQETQYF,few,15,TRBV5-1,TRBJ2-5
CSVVMRFTGGYTF,NA,13,TRBV29-1,TRBJ1-2
CASSLDPAHEQFF,few,13,TRBV11-2,TRBJ2-1
CASSAQLYNEQFF,few,13,TRBV9,TRBJ2-1
CATWGFYGYTF,few,11,TRBV2,TRBJ1-2
CASSYRDSRYNEQFF,few,15,TRBV6-2/TRBV6-3,TRBJ2-1
CASSVGLAGRADTQYF,few,16,TRBV9,TRBJ2-3
CASSPERTEAFF,NA,12,TRBV7-2,TRBJ1-1
CASSTGQNTEAFF,many,13,TRBV7-3,TRBJ1-1